The TCR beta chain described here comes from a study of cytomegalovirus exposure and HLA in healthy donors. Study-wide findings and caveats: The study listed around 150 cytomegalovirus-associated TCR beta chains. Most observed TCR sequences were rare, whereas some public TCRs were detected in many donors. TCR beta chain V- and J-gene trimming was linked, in a later analysis, to a missense variant in DCLRE1C.

This PCR relied on a set of 60 Vbeta primers and 13 Jbeta primers. Assay: immunoSEQ multiplex PCR; the TCRdb copy retains only in-frame clones and omits some. The sample lists some 190,000 clones, 85% seen once, with 1% in the top ten. Per the germline V gene, CDR1 is MDHEN and CDR2 is SYDVKM. This CDR3 spans 15 amino acids. Trimming shortened V by 3 bases and J by 0 bases, and 8 bases separated the two germline ends. Concerning this clone: The target antigen is unknown.

This chain connects TRBV28 to TRBJ2-2, with D possibly matching TRBD1 (5 bases). The sequence derives from a boy under 10 years old in good health and CMV-seronegative. The specimen sequenced was PBMCs. The CDR3, as DNA: TGTGCCAGCAGTTTTCGCAGGGCGAACACCGGGGAGCTGTTTTTT. It yields the protein CASSFRRANTGELFF.